A single sample is the source of the 31 T cell receptor beta chains below, sequenced in a study of CD4+ T cells in melanoma. Only in-frame clones appear in the TCRdb table, and some are missing; sequencing was by immunoSEQ multiplex PCR. This table has over 100,000 clones, roughly 90% appearing once. Sequencing used peripheral blood. Source of these receptors: a human donor with melanoma.

This chain links TRBV7-6 with TRBJ2-1; TRBD2 aligns across 8 bases. CDR1 and CDR2 (germline): SGHVS, FNYEAQ. V lost 6 bases to trimming and J lost 8 bases; unmatched junction nucleotides: 12. The CDR3 is 15 amino acids. Here the CDR3 reads CASSLRSGSIDEQFF. CDR3 nucleotide sequence: TGTGCCAGCAGTCTCAGAAGCGGGAGCATCGATGAGCAGTTCTTC.

This clone showed up just once. This chain connects TRBV28 to TRBJ1-2, with 8 bases matching TRBD1. The V segment lost 6 bases and the J segment 3 bases; nucleotides outside the gene matches: 9. Germline CDR1 reads MDHEN; CDR2 reads SYDVKM. The CDR3 contains 15 residues. CDR3 region: CASRTLGQGHYGYTF. CDR3 nucleotides: TGTGCCAGCAGAACCCTCGGACAGGGTCACTATGGCTACACCTTC.

The chain employs TRBV5-6 and TRBJ1-2; D not certain. In germline, CDR1 is SGHDT, CDR2 YYEEEE. V was trimmed by 0 bases and J by 0 bases, leaving 9 bases between them. The CDR3 runs to 15 residues. CDR3 loop: CASSLGAATNYGYTF. CDR3 sequence (DNA): TGTGCCAGCAGCTTGGGGGCAGCTACTAACTATGGCTACACCTTC.

This clone has at least ten counts. The genes are TRBV28 and TRBJ1-6; 8 bases match TRBD1. The V and J ends lost 1 base and 7 bases, in that order; junction bases with no gene match: 3. CDR1 and CDR2 (germline): MDHEN, SYDVKM. The CDR3 covers 15 residues. The CDR3 DNA follows: TGTGCCAGCAGTTTATTCGGACAGGGAAATTCACCCCTCCACTTT. Its translation is CASSLFGQGNSPLHF.

The J gene is TRBJ2-2, the V gene TRBV2, with D perhaps matching TRBD1 or TRBD2 (5 bases each). V was clipped by 8 bases and J by 0 bases, with 10 bases between them. The CDR3 covers 14 residues. CDR1 and CDR2 from the germline V gene are SNHLY and FYNNEI. The DNA for the CDR3 is TGTGCCAGCCTGGGGCGGGCGAACACCGGGGAGCTGTTTTTT. It yields the protein CASLGRANTGELFF.

This clone was recorded only once. The chain is built from TRBV13 and TRBJ1-1, with 7 bases fitting TRBD1. The CDR3 runs to 18 residues. The V gene end was trimmed by 2 bases and the J gene end by 0 bases; junction bases not matched to a gene: 12. The V gene's germline CDR1 is PRHDT and CDR2 FYEKMQ (reference sequence). CDR3 coding DNA: TGTGCCAGCAGCTTAAGCTCCAAGGCAGGGGGATTGAACACTGAAGCTTTCTTT. Translating it yields CASSLSSKAGGLNTEAFF.

The chain is built from TRBV27 and TRBJ2-7, with D maybe TRBD2 (5 bases). Germline CDR1 is MNHEY and CDR2 is SMNVEV (reference sequence). The V end lost 5 bases, the J end lost 3 bases, and 11 bases lay between the germline ends. The CDR3 runs 13 residues. The CDR3 DNA follows: TGTGCCAGCAGTCCCCTTAGCGTCTACGAGCAGTACTTC. This sequence encodes CASSPLSVYEQYF.

The chain recombines TRBV25-1 with TRBJ2-7, with 8 bases that match TRBD2. This CDR3 is built from 14 residues. Germline trimming cut 6 bases from V and 2 bases from J; bases unmatched to any gene: 6. Per germline, CDR1 MGHDK and CDR2 SYGVNS. CDR3 in amino acids: CASSTSGVTYEQYF. CDR3 DNA sequence: TGTGCCAGCAGCACTAGCGGTGTGACCTACGAGCAGTACTTC.

V and J are TRBV5-1 and TRBJ2-6; D may match TRBD1 or TRBD2 (6 bases each). V lost 0 bases and J lost 4, with 11 bases in between. Looked up from germline, CDR1 is SGHRS and CDR2 is YFSETQ. The CDR3 runs to 16 residues. The CDR3 sequence is CASSLVGGAGANVLTF. The CDR3 DNA is TGCGCCAGCAGCTTGGTGGGGGGCGCGGGGGCCAACGTCCTGACTTTC.

The chain couples TRBV7-3 to TRBJ2-1; 10 positions agree with TRBD2. Trimming removed 5 bases from V and 1 base from J; junction bases left unmatched: 2. Germline V CDR1 and CDR2: SGHTA, FQGTGA. The CDR3 extends over 15 amino acids. CDR3 nucleotides: TGTGCCAGCAGCCCAGCGGGAGGGTCCTACAATGAGCAGTTCTTC. Translated: CASSPAGGSYNEQFF.

V usage is TRBV5-1 and J usage is TRBJ2-5, with D perhaps matching TRBD2 (7 bases). V lost 4 bases and J 3 bases, leaving 22 bases between the germline ends. Germline V gene sequence: CDR1 SGHRS, CDR2 YFSETQ. This CDR3 spans 17 amino acids. This chain's CDR3 is CASSKSSRGGLEETQYF. Here the CDR3 DNA reads TGCGCCAGCAGCAAATCCTCTAGGGGGGGCCTGGAAGAGACCCAGTACTTC.

This rearrangement joins TRBV28 to TRBJ2-5, with D unresolved. This CDR3 comprises 13 residues. CDR1 and CDR2 (germline): MDHEN, SYDVKM. Trimming stripped 1 base from V and 5 bases from J, with 8 bases between. The DNA of the CDR3 is TGTGCCAGCAGTTTATTCCAGGAGGAGACCCAGTACTTC. Residues: CASSLFQEETQYF.

This rearrangement joins TRBV5-4 to TRBJ1-1; perhaps TRBD1 as D (5 bases). Germline assignment: CDR1 SGHNT and CDR2 YYREEE (reference sequence). The germline V and J ends were trimmed by 1 base and 3 bases, with 13 bases remaining between them. This CDR3 has 15 amino acids. Written as DNA, the CDR3 is TGTGCCAGCAGCTTGTCAGGGTCCCTTGACACTGAAGCTTTCTTT. As protein: CASSLSGSLDTEAFF.

The V call is TRBV9, the J call TRBJ2-1, with D uncertain. The V end was cut by 4 bases, the J end by 11 bases, with 13 bases between. The length of the CDR3 is 12 residues. Per germline, CDR1 SGDLS and CDR2 YYNGEE. The CDR3 protein is CASSSVDGQQFF. For the CDR3, the DNA is TGTGCCAGCAGCTCAGTGGACGGCCAGCAGTTCTTC.

V gene TRBV18 combines with J gene TRBJ1-1; D gene ambiguous. Germline CDR1 is KGHSH and CDR2 is LQKENI. Trimming removed 1 base from V and 1 base from J, with 4 bases in between. The length of the CDR3 is 13 residues. Here the CDR3 DNA reads TGTGCCAGCTCACCACAAAAGAACACTGAAGCTTTCTTT. This encodes CASSPQKNTEAFF.

The CDR3 DNA reads TGCGCCAGCAGCGAAACCGGGACAAAGACGCAGTATTTT. This translates into CASSETGTKTQYF. The J gene is TRBJ2-3, the V gene TRBV5-1; weak D call: TRBD1 (6 bases). The CDR3 covers 13 residues. The germline V gene has CDR1 SGHRS and CDR2 YFSETQ. Deletions cut 4 bases from V and 9 bases from J, with 15 bases between.

The rearrangement joins TRBV7-6 to TRBJ2-7; D is ambiguous. Germline V CDR1 and CDR2: SGHVS, FNYEAQ. With 0 bases removed from V and 5 bases from J, the gap between germline ends came to 2 bases. This CDR3 is built from 11 residues. The CDR3 bases are TGTGCCAGCAGCTTAGCGAACGAGCAGTACTTC. It encodes CASSLANEQYF.

The CDR3 spells CASSPLSQGDGKAPLHF. The CDR3 DNA reads as TGCGCCAGCAGCCCCCTTTCCCAGGGGGATGGTAAGGCACCCCTCCACTTT. The J gene is TRBJ1-6, the V gene TRBV5-1; 7 bases map to TRBD1. Trimming cost V 4 bases and J 11 bases; bases outside gene matches: 18. The CDR3 length is 17 residues. CDR1 is SGHRS and CDR2 is YFSETQ in the germline V gene.

The chain employs TRBV5-5 and TRBJ2-7; D is ambiguous. CDR1 is SGHKS and CDR2 is YYEKEE in the germline V gene (reference sequence). The CDR3 length is 14 residues. V lost 0 bases and J 4 bases, leaving 11 bases between the germline ends. CDR3 region: CASSLGYSGYEQYF. The CDR3 region has the DNA TGTGCCAGCAGCTTGGGTTACTCAGGATACGAGCAGTACTTC. Together with reference TRBV5-5 and TRBJ2-7, the CDR3 gives the full variable domain: DAGVTQSPTHLIKTRGQQVTLRCSPISGHKSVSWYQQVLGQGPQFIFQYYEKEERGRGNFPDRFSARQFPNYSSELNVNALLLGDSALYLCASSLGYSGYEQYFGPGTRLTVT.

This chain uses TRBV4-1 with TRBJ1-1; no clear D. V lost 4 bases, J lost 1 base, and 16 bases lay in between. Germline values: CDR1 MGHRA, CDR2 YSYEKL. The CDR3 consists of 16 residues. The CDR3 region has the DNA TGCGCCAGCAGCCCCCTTTTTACGGACCCGAACACTGAAGCTTTCTTT. Its protein is CASSPLFTDPNTEAFF.

The chain uses TRBV27 and TRBJ2-7; perhaps TRBD2 as D (7 bases). The CDR3 spans 16 residues. The germline CDR1 and CDR2 sequences are MNHEY and SMNVEV (reference sequence). With 6 bases removed from V and 3 bases from J, the gap between germline ends came to 21 bases. CDR3 sequence reads: CASSLGGSGVYYEQYF. The DNA for the CDR3 is TGTGCCAGCAGCTTAGGGGGAAGCGGGGTCTACTACGAGCAGTACTTC.

The rearrangement uses TRBV7-2 and TRBJ2-7; TRBD1 matches 12 bases. The CDR3 runs 14 residues. Germline V gene sequence: CDR1 SGHTA, CDR2 FQGNSA. Trimming took 5 bases from V and 5 from J; bases not matched to a gene: 4. The CDR3 nucleotides read TGTGCCAGCAGCCAGGGACAGGGGGCTCACGAGCAGTACTTC. Translation gives CASSQGQGAHEQYF.

This chain links TRBV7-9 with TRBJ2-6; unclear D gene. This CDR3 has 13 residues. Trimming left V 8 bases short and J 2 bases short, with 7 bases between. CDR1 SEHNR and CDR2 FQNEAQ come from the germline V gene (reference sequence). The CDR3 spells CASLPAGANVLTF. As DNA, the CDR3 is TGTGCCAGCCTTCCGGCTGGGGCCAACGTCCTGACTTTC.

The rearrangement links TRBV9 to TRBJ2-3, with 9 bases lining up with TRBD2. The junction had 10 bases not matched to a gene; V was cut back by 0 bases and J by 2 bases. This CDR3 has 18 residues. Germline V gene sequence: CDR1 SGDLS, CDR2 YYNGEE. The CDR3 reads CASSVVGLTSGSTDTQYF. The CDR3 nucleotides are TGTGCCAGCAGCGTAGTTGGTTTGACTAGCGGTTCCACAGATACGCAGTATTTT. The full variable domain, completed using reference TRBV9 and TRBJ2-3, is DSGVTQTPKHLITATGQRVTLRCSPRSGDLSVYWYQQSLDQGLQFLIQYYNGEERAKGNILERFSAQQFPDLHSELNLSSLELGDSALYFCASSVVGLTSGSTDTQYFGPGTRLTVL.

This sequence joins TRBV5-1 and TRBJ2-3, with TRBD1 matching over 9 bases. The CDR3 has 15 amino acids. Germline assignment: CDR1 SGHRS and CDR2 YFSETQ. Trimming removed 0 bases from V and 4 bases from J; junction bases left unmatched: 3. CDR3 sequence reads: CASSLDRGLADTQYF. CDR3 DNA: TGCGCCAGCAGCTTGGACAGGGGGCTCGCAGATACGCAGTATTTT.

V is TRBV30 and J is TRBJ1-1; the D gene is possibly TRBD1 (6 bases). The CDR3 is 13 residues long. Per the germline V gene, CDR1 is GTSNPN and CDR2 is SVGIG (reference sequence). V dropped 3 bases and J dropped 1 base, with 9 bases sitting between them. CDR3 in DNA: TGTGCCTGGAGCCTGACAGGGAACACTGAAGCTTTCTTT. Residues: CAWSLTGNTEAFF.

The chain is built from TRBV19 and TRBJ2-2, with D possibly TRBD1 on 6 matching bases. Germline CDR1 LNHDA, CDR2 SQIVND (reference sequence). The V and J ends lost 6 bases and 6 bases respectively, with 14 bases between them. The CDR3 extends over 14 amino acids. CDR3 residues: CASRDGTGPGELFF. In DNA, the CDR3 is TGTGCCAGTAGGGACGGTACAGGGCCCGGGGAGCTGTTTTTT.

The gene calls are TRBV4-1 and TRBJ2-7; the D is unclear. The V gene's germline CDR1 is MGHRA and CDR2 YSYEKL. Trimming stripped 2 bases from V and 5 bases from J, with 13 bases between. The CDR3 spans 14 residues. CDR3 nucleotides: TGCGCCAGCAGCCAACCCGGTTTTGGTAACGAGCAGTACTTC. Translation: CASSQPGFGNEQYF.

CDR3 sequence: CANHGNTIYF. The DNA of the CDR3 is TGTGCCAACCATGGAAACACCATATATTTT. V usage is TRBV6-6 and J usage is TRBJ1-3; D remains unclear. V was cut by 10 bases and J by 3 bases, with 4 bases left in between. The CDR3 covers 10 residues. Germline CDR1 MNHNY, CDR2 SVGAGI (reference sequence).

In this sample, this clone turned up once. The chain combines TRBV5-1 with TRBJ1-5; a possible D gene is TRBD1 (6 bases). Germline V gene sequence: CDR1 SGHRS, CDR2 YFSETQ. Trimming cost V 4 bases and J 5 bases, with 16 bases left between them. CDR3 length: 15 residues. This chain's CDR3 is CASSQGINGHQPQHF. The DNA for the CDR3 is TGCGCCAGCAGCCAGGGGATAAATGGGCATCAGCCCCAGCATTTT.

The V and J genes are TRBV2 and TRBJ2-3, with D hard to call. Trimming took 6 bases from V and 5 from J, leaving 6 bases between them. This CDR3 spans 11 amino acids. Germline V gene lookup returns CDR1 SNHLY and CDR2 FYNNEI. The CDR3 spells CASSPKDTQYF. CDR3 DNA sequence: TGTGCCAGCAGCCCTAAAGATACGCAGTATTTT.